This TCR beta chain derives from a study of T cell repertoires in cytomegalovirus infection. Looking at the study overall: Matching HLA type, along with CMV infection, was indicated by public TCR beta signatures.

One entry per CDR3 protein results from TCRdb running MiXCR on the reads. The repertoire holds about 150,000 distinct CDR3 sequences, with 32% as singletons. This clonotype was seen only a few times. Its antigen is undetermined. The CDR3 sequence is 13 residues long. CDR1 and CDR2 from the germline V gene are MDHEN and SYDVKM. V was trimmed by 2 bases and J by 8 bases, leaving 12 bases between them. The sequences come from CD8+ T cells from cultured PBMCs, collected from culture after CMV antigen stimulation. This TCR was sampled from a human donor in good health (CMV status not recorded). Some clones in this sample may be carry-over from other donors' samples. The chain employs TRBV28 and TRBJ1-2; possibly TRBD1 for D (5 bases). CDR3 amino acids: CASSLPGGDGYTF. The DNA for the CDR3 is TGTGCCAGCAGTTTACCTGGAGGGGACGGCTACACCTTC.